This TCR beta chain emerged from a study of beta chain features in type 1 diabetes. Study overall: Patients shared similar age, gender and cell yields with healthy donors.

This CDR3 is 18 amino acids long. The germline CDR1 and CDR2 sequences are LNHNV and YYDKDF (reference sequence). Trimming cost V 5 bases and J 0 bases, with 17 bases left between them. This clone was detected many times. The antigen is not known. Reverse transcribing all isolated RNA meant expressed TCRB transcripts were sequenced. Sequencing was performed with immunoSEQ multiplex PCR; in TCRdb, only in-frame clones are kept and a portion is missing. Among 140,000 to 150,000 clones listed, about an eighth were seen once. Study results and limitations: When Type 1 diabetes patients were examined, their TCRB CDR3s proved moderately but significantly shorter in all four CD4+ subsets.

This TCR was sampled from a man aged 18 to 30 with type 1 diabetes. V usage is TRBV15 and J usage is TRBJ2-6, with D hard to call. Sequenced sample: central memory CD4+ T cells from blood. The chain's CDR3 is CATSFRAGGSSGANVLTF. CDR3 sequence (DNA): TGTGCCACCAGCTTCCGGGCAGGCGGATCCTCTGGGGCCAACGTCCTGACTTTC.